These 22 T cell receptor beta chains share one sample of origin, sequenced in a study of T cell responses to AZD1222 COVID-19 vaccine. Measured with immunoSEQ multiplex PCR; TCRdb has only the in-frame clones, and not every one. The table includes roughly 150,000 clones, around nine tenths detected once. The sequencing here drew on peripheral blood, taken 28 days after the second AZD1222 dose. The receptor set was obtained from an adult who received the AZD1222 COVID-19 vaccine.

The chain employs TRBV19 and TRBJ2-2; 8 bases are shared with TRBD1. Per the germline V gene, CDR1 is LNHDA and CDR2 is SQIVND (reference sequence). CDR3 size: 15 residues. V was pared by 5 bases and J by 4 bases, with 6 bases of the junction left unmatched. The chain's CDR3 is CASSSTGEATGELFF. CDR3 nucleotide sequence: TGTGCCAGTAGTTCGACAGGGGAGGCCACCGGGGAGCTGTTTTTT.

The chain carries TRBV29-1 and TRBJ2-1; D unclear. The ends were cut back, 5 bases at V and 2 bases at J, with 10 bases in the middle. The V gene's germline CDR1 is SQVTM and CDR2 ANQGSEA. The CDR3 is made up of 13 amino acids. The CDR3 DNA sequence: TGCAGCGTTTATGATCCACCCTACAATGAGCAGTTCTTC. This translates into CSVYDPPYNEQFF.

This chain joins TRBV18 and TRBJ2-3, with D hard to call. From germline, CDR1 is KGHSH and CDR2 LQKENI. The germline V and J ends were trimmed by 5 bases and 4 bases, with 10 bases remaining between them. The CDR3 is made up of 13 amino acids. The DNA for the CDR3 is TGTGCCAGCTCAACCCTAGGTGCAGATACGCAGTATTTT. It yields the protein CASSTLGADTQYF.

CDR3 coding DNA: TGTGCCAGCAGTTTAGGCTCCTATAATTCACCCCTCCACTTT. It encodes CASSLGSYNSPLHF. The rearrangement joins TRBV28 to TRBJ1-6, with D unresolved. V lost 2 bases, J lost 0 bases, and 2 bases lay in between. The CDR3 is 14 amino acids. Germline V gives CDR1 MDHEN, CDR2 SYDVKM.

The chain has TRBV3-1 (or the pseudogene TRBV3-2) and TRBJ2-7; D is undetermined. V dropped 4 bases and J dropped 3 bases, with 13 bases sitting between them. Germline loops: CDR1 LGHDT, CDR2 YNNKEL (reference sequence). This CDR3 is built from 14 residues. The CDR3 reads CASSPPGFGYEQYF. The DNA for the CDR3 is TGTGCCAGCAGCCCACCCGGGTTCGGCTACGAGCAGTACTTC.

This clone occurred once. The chain joins TRBV21-1 to TRBJ2-3; TRBD1 reflects the table's D call only, with no check against the DNA. TRBV21-1 is shown as a pseudogene. This CDR3 comprises 17 residues. CDR3 DNA sequence: TGTGCCAGCAGCAAGGACAAGGACAGGGCCCGCACAGATACGCAGTATTTT. Protein: CASSKDKDRARTDTQYF.

This clone was recorded only once. V is TRBV28 and J is TRBJ2-7, with D possibly being TRBD1 (5 bases). CDR1 is MDHEN and CDR2 is SYDVKM in the germline V gene. This CDR3 contains 12 residues. Trimming left V 7 bases short and J 2 bases short, with 9 bases between. The CDR3 coding sequence is TGTGCCAGCAAGGGGCAAGCCTACGAGCAGTACTTC. Its protein is CASKGQAYEQYF.

The V call is TRBV7-6, the J call TRBJ2-3; D perhaps matches TRBD2 (6 bases). CDR1 is SGHVS and CDR2 is FNYEAQ in the germline V gene. The CDR3 has 16 residues. V lost 5 bases and J lost 11, with 26 bases in between. CDR3 sequence reads: CASSPRVGAGIGGQYF. For the CDR3, the DNA is TGTGCCAGCAGCCCGAGGGTTGGCGCCGGAATCGGGGGGCAGTATTTT.

The chain uses TRBV5-1 and TRBJ1-1; no definite D call. V lost 2 bases and J 10 bases, leaving 3 bases between the germline ends. Germline lookup yields CDR1 SGHRS and CDR2 YFSETQ. This CDR3 comprises 9 residues. CDR3: CASSLGAFF. CDR3 DNA sequence: TGCGCCAGCAGCTTAGGAGCTTTCTTT. Complete variable domain (other parts from reference TRBV5-1 and TRBJ1-1): KAGVTQTPRYLIKTRGQQVTLSCSPISGHRSVSWYQQTPGQGLQFLFEYFSETQRNKGNFPGRFSGRQFSNSRSEMNVSTLELGDSALYLCASSLGAFFGQGTRLTVV.

V usage is TRBV4-2 and J usage is TRBJ1-4; D gene ambiguous. Germline values: CDR1 LGHNA, CDR2 YNFKEQ. V dropped 0 bases and J dropped 5 bases, with 10 bases sitting between them. The CDR3 is made up of 15 amino acids. This chain's CDR3 is CASSQDRRWNEKLFF. The DNA of the CDR3 is TGTGCCAGCAGCCAAGATCGGAGGTGGAATGAAAAACTGTTTTTT.

This chain links TRBV28 with TRBJ2-7; D not certain. Trimming pared 4 bases from V and 5 bases from J, leaving 6 bases between. The germline V gene has CDR1 MDHEN and CDR2 SYDVKM. This CDR3 is built from 11 residues. The CDR3 nucleotides read TGTGCCAGCAGTTACCCAAACGAGCAGTACTTC. As protein: CASSYPNEQYF.

V is TRBV7-3 and J is TRBJ2-1, with 8 bases aligning to TRBD1. With V trimmed by 5 bases and J by 1 base, 1 base remained unmatched. Per germline, CDR1 SGHTA and CDR2 FQGTGA. CDR3 size: 14 residues. Here the CDR3 DNA reads TGTGCCAGCAGCCGGACAGGGTCCTACAATGAGCAGTTCTTC. Its translation is CASSRTGSYNEQFF.

This clone was counted a single time. The chain has TRBV6-1 and TRBJ1-1; D is uncertain. Germline-derived CDR1 and CDR2 are MNHNS and SASEGT. Trimming pared 2 bases from V and 2 bases from J, leaving 6 bases between. The CDR3 totals 13 residues. This CDR3 is CASSEPDNTEAFF. The CDR3 DNA is TGTGCCAGCAGTGAACCGGATAACACTGAAGCTTTCTTT.

The V and J genes are TRBV28 and TRBJ2-3; 15 nucleotides align to TRBD2. The J segment lost 1 base and the V segment lost 9 bases, leaving 11 bases of the junction unmatched. Germline V lookup: CDR1 MDHEN, CDR2 SYDVKM. This CDR3 is built from 18 residues. The CDR3, as DNA: TGTGCCAGGATTTGGGTCCGGACTAGCGGGAGGGGCACAGATACGCAGTATTTT. Protein product: CARIWVRTSGRGTDTQYF.

This chain uses TRBV3-1 (or the pseudogene TRBV3-2) with TRBJ1-6; no definite D call. V dropped 1 base and J dropped 9 bases, with 10 bases sitting between them. CDR3 length equals 14 residues. Germline V gives CDR1 LGHDT, CDR2 YNNKEL (reference sequence). The CDR3 DNA follows: TGTGCCAGCAGCCAAGCTGAATCGCTTTCACCCCTCCACTTT. Translation gives CASSQAESLSPLHF.

This chain links TRBV28 with TRBJ1-1; no firm D call. Trimming cost V 6 bases and J 0 bases, with 11 bases left between them. CDR1 and CDR2 (germline): MDHEN, SYDVKM. The CDR3 sequence is 14 residues long. The CDR3 DNA reads TGTGCCAGCAGCTATATCACTTTGAACACTGAAGCTTTCTTT. This codes for CASSYITLNTEAFF.

The rearrangement uses TRBV3-1 (or the pseudogene TRBV3-2) and TRBJ2-7; a possible D gene is TRBD2 (7 bases). The V gene lost 0 bases and the J gene lost 9 bases, with 21 bases spanning the gap. From germline, CDR1 is LGHDT and CDR2 YNNKEL (reference sequence). This CDR3 has 16 amino acids. CDR3 sequence (DNA): TGTGCCAGCAGCCAAGATGTTGGGGGGCCAGCGGGACGGCAGTACTTC. This codes for CASSQDVGGPAGRQYF.

The CDR3 bases are TGTGCCAGCAGCCAAGAGATAACCGGACTAGCGGGAGACGAGCAGTACTTC. Translating it yields CASSQEITGLAGDEQYF. This chain links TRBV14 with TRBJ2-7, with TRBD2 matching 13 bases. This CDR3 has 17 residues. Germline CDR1 is SGHDN and CDR2 is FVKESK. V lost 0 bases to trimming and J lost 5 bases; unmatched junction nucleotides: 7.

CDR3 amino acids: CASSAGLAGFFGTDTQYF. CDR3 DNA: TGTGCCAGCAGTGCCGGACTAGCGGGGTTTTTTGGCACAGATACGCAGTATTTT. The chain links TRBV28 to TRBJ2-3; 12 bases fit TRBD2. V gave up 5 bases and J gave up 1 base; unmatched junction bases: 10. CDR3 length equals 18 residues. Germline V CDR1 and CDR2: MDHEN, SYDVKM.

The J gene is TRBJ2-7, the V gene TRBV7-6; D gene unclear. The CDR3 consists of 15 residues. Per the germline V gene, CDR1 is SGHVS and CDR2 is FNYEAQ. V dropped 5 bases and J dropped 3 bases, with 17 bases sitting between them. In DNA form, the CDR3 reads TGTGCCAGCAGCCCAGCCGCCGGACCAGTCTACGAGCAGTACTTC. Its protein product is CASSPAAGPVYEQYF.

The chain uses TRBV5-6 and TRBJ2-5; no definite D call. There are 15 residues in the CDR3. V lost 7 bases, J lost 7 bases, and 23 bases lay in between. CDR1 is SGHDT, CDR2 YYEEEE, per germline. As DNA, the CDR3 is TGTGCCAGCGATAACTGGATGGGTGAAGAAGGGACCCAGTACTTC. Its translation: CASDNWMGEEGTQYF. The complete variable domain, with remaining parts taken from reference TRBV5-6 and TRBJ2-5, reads DAGVTQSPTHLIKTRGQQVTLRCSPKSGHDTVSWYQQALGQGPQFIFQYYEEEERQRGNFPDRFSGHQFPNYSSELNVNALLLGDSALYLCASDNWMGEEGTQYFGPGTRLLVL.

V is TRBV5-6 and J is TRBJ1-1; D call uncertain. This CDR3 has 12 amino acids. The germline V gene has CDR1 SGHDT and CDR2 YYEEEE. V lost 5 bases, J lost 0 bases, and 5 bases lay in between. In DNA form, the CDR3 reads TGTGCCAGCAGGGGTATGAACACTGAAGCTTTCTTT. This encodes CASRGMNTEAFF.